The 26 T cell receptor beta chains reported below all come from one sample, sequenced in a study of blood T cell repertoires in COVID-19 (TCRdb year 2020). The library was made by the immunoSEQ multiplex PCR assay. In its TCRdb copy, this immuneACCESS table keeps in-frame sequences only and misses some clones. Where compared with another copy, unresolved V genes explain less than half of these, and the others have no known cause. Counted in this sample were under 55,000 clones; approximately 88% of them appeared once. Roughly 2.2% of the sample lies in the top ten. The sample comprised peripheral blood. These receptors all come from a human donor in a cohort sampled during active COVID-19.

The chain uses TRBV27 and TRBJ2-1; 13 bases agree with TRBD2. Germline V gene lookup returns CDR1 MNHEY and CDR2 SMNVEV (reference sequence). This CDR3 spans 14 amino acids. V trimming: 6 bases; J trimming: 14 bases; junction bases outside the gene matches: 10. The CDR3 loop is CASRLGLAGRFEFF. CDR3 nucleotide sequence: TGTGCCAGCAGACTGGGACTAGCGGGAAGGTTTGAGTTCTTC.

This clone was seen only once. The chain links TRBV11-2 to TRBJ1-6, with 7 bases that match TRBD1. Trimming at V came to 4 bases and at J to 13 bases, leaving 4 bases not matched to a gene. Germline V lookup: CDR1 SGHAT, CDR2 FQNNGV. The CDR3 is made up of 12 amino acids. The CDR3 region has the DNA TGTGCCAGCAGCTCTACAGGGGCGCCCCTCCACTTT. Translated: CASSSTGAPLHF.

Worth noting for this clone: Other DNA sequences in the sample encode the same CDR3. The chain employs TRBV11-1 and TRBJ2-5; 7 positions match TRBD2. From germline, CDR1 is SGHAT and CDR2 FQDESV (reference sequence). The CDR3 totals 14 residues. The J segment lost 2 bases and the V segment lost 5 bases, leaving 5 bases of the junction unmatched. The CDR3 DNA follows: TGTGCCAGCAGCCCACAGCGGGAACAAGAGACCCAGTACTTC. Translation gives CASSPQREQETQYF.

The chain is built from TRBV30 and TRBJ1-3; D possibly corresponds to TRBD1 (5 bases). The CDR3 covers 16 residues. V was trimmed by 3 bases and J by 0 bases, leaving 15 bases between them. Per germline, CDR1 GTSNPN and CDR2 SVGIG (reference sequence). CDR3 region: CAWRGRQWASGNTIYF. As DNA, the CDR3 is TGTGCCTGGAGAGGCCGACAGTGGGCCTCTGGAAACACCATATATTTT.

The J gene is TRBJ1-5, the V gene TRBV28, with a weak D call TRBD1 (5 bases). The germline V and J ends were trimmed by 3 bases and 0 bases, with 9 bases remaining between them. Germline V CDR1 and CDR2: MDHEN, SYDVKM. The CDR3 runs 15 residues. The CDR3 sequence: CASSFGTGSNQPQHF. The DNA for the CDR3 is TGTGCCAGCAGTTTTGGTACAGGTAGCAATCAGCCCCAGCATTTT.

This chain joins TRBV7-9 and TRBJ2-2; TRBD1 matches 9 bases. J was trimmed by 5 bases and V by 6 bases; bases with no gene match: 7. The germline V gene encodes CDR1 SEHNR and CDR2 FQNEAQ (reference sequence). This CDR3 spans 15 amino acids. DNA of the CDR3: TGTGCCAGCAGGTTGGGACAGGGATTAACCGGGGAGCTGTTTTTT. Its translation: CASRLGQGLTGELFF.

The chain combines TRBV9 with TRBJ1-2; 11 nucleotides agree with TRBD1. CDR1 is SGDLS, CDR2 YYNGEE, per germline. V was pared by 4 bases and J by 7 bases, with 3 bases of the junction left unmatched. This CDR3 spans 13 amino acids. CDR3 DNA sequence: TGTGCCAGCAGCACGGACAGGGGGCTTGGCTACACCTTC. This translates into CASSTDRGLGYTF.

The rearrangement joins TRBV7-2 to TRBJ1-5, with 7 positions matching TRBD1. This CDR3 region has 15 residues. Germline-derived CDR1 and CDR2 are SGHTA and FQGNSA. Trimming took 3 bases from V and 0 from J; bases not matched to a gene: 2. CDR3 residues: CASSLTGNSNQPQHF. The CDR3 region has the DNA TGTGCCAGCAGCTTGACAGGGAATAGCAATCAGCCCCAGCATTTT.

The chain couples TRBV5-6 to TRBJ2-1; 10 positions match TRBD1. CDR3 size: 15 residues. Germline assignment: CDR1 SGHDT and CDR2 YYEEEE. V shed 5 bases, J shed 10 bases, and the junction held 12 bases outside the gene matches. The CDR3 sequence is CASRPRDRGFREQFF. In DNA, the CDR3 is TGTGCCAGCAGGCCGCGGGACAGGGGTTTTAGAGAGCAGTTCTTC.

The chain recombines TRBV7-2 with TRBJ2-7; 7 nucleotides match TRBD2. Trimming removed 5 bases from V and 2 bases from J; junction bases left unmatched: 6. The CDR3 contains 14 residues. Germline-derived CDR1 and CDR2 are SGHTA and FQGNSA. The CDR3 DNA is TGTGCCAGCAGCCCGCAGGGAGGGGCCTACGAGCAGTACTTC. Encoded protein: CASSPQGGAYEQYF.

CDR3 sequence reads: CASSQGQALVWEQYF. CDR3 DNA sequence: TGTGCCAGCAGCCAGGGACAGGCCCTTGTGTGGGAGCAGTACTTC. The chain employs TRBV7-2 and TRBJ2-7; TRBD1 agrees at 8 bases. CDR3 length: 15 amino acids. The V segment lost 5 bases and the J segment 7 bases; nucleotides outside the gene matches: 13. Per germline, CDR1 SGHTA and CDR2 FQGNSA. Supplemented by reference TRBV7-2 and TRBJ2-7, the full variable domain reads GAGVSQSPSNKVTEKGKDVELRCDPISGHTALYWYRQSLGQGLEFLIYFQGNSAPDKSGLPSDRFSAERTGGSVSTLTIQRTQQEDSAVYLCASSQGQALVWEQYFGPGTRLTVT.

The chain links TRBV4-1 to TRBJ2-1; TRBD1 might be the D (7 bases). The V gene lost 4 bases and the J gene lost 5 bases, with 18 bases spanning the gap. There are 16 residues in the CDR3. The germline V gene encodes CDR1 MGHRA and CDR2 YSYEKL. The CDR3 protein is CASSPVYGRGDNEQFF. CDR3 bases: TGCGCCAGCAGCCCTGTTTATGGCAGGGGGGACAATGAGCAGTTCTTC.

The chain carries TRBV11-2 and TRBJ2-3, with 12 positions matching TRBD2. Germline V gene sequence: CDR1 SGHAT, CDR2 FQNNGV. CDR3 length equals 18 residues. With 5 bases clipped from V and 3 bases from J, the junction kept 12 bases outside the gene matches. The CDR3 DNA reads TGTGCCAGCAGCACCCCGCCCCAACTAGCGGGGGGTACAGATACGCAGTATTTT. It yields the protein CASSTPPQLAGGTDTQYF.

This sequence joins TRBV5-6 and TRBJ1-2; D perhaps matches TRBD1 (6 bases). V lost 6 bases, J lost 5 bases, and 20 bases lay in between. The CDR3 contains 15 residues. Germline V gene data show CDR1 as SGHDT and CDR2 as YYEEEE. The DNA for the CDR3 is TGTGCCAGCACCTTCCACGAAAGGGGGGGATATGGCTACACCTTC. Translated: CASTFHERGGYGYTF.

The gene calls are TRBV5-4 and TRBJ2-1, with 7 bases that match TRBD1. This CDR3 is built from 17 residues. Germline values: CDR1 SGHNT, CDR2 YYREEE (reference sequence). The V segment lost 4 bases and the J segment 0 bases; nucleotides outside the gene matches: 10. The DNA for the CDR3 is TGTGCCAGCAGCGCCAGAGGACAGGCGAGCTCCTACAATGAGCAGTTCTTC. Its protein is CASSARGQASSYNEQFF.

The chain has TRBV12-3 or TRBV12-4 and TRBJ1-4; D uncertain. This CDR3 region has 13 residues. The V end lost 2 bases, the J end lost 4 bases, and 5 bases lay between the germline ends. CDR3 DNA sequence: TGTGCCAGCAGTTTATCGGTTAATGAAAAACTGTTTTTT. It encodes CASSLSVNEKLFF.

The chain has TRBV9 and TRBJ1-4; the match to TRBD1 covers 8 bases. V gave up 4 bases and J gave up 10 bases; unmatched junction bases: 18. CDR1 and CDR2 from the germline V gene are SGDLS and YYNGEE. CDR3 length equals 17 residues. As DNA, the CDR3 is TGTGCCAGCAGCCCCGGTAGACAGGGGCCCGTTAGAGGAAAACTGTTTTTT. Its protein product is CASSPGRQGPVRGKLFF.

The CDR3 DNA reads as TGTGCCAGCAGCTCGGTAGTGGGCTCCACTGAAGCTTTCTTT. Translating gives CASSSVVGSTEAFF. This chain joins TRBV7-9 and TRBJ1-1; D ambiguous. The germline V gene has CDR1 SEHNR and CDR2 FQNEAQ (reference sequence). The CDR3 covers 14 residues. Trimming took off 4 bases at V and 4 bases at J, with 13 bases between the two ends.

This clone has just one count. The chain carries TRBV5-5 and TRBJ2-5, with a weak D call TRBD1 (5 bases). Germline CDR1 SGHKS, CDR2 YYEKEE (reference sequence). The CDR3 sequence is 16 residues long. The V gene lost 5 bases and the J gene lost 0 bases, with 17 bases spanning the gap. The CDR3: CASRLHLGRNQETQYF. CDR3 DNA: TGTGCCAGCAGGCTGCACCTGGGGCGGAACCAAGAGACCCAGTACTTC. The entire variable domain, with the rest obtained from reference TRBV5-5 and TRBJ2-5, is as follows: DAGVTQSPTHLIKTRGQQVTLRCSPISGHKSVSWYQQVLGQGPQFIFQYYEKEERGRGNFPDRFSARQFPNYSSELNVNALLLGDSALYLCASRLHLGRNQETQYFGPGTRLLVL.

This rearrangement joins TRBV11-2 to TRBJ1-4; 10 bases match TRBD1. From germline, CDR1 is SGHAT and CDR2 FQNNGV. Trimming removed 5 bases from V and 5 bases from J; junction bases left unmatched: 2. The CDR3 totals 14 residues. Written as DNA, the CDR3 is TGTGCCAGCAGCGCGACAGGGGGCAATGAAAAACTGTTTTTT. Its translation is CASSATGGNEKLFF.

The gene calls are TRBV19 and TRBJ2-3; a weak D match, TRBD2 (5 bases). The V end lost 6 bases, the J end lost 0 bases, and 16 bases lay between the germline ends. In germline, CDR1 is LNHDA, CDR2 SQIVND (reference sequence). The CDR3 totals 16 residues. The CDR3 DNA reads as TGTGCCAGTAGCAGTAACCGGAGAGGGAGCACAGATACGCAGTATTTT. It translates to CASSSNRRGSTDTQYF.

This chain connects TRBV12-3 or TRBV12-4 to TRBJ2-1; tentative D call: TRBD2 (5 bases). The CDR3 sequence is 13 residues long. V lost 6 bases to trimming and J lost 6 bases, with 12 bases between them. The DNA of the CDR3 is TGTGCCAGCAGAAAACTAGAAGCCAATGAGCAGTTCTTC. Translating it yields CASRKLEANEQFF.

The CDR3 sequence is CASSQVRDYEQYF. The DNA of the CDR3 is TGCGCCAGCAGCCAAGTCCGGGACTACGAGCAGTACTTC. The chain uses TRBV4-3 and TRBJ2-7; the D gene is possibly TRBD2 (5 bases). Trimming removed 1 base at V and 3 bases at J, with 7 bases between. The CDR3 covers 13 residues. Germline assignment: CDR1 LGHNA and CDR2 YSLEER.

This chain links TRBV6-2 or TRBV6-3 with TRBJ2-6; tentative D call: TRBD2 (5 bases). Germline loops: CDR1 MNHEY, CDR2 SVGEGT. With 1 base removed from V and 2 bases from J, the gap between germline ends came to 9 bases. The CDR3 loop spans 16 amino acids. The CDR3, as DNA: TGTGCCAGCAGTTACTACGGGAACCCTGGGGCCAACGTCCTGACTTTC. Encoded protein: CASSYYGNPGANVLTF.

This CDR3 is CASSGRTGTTGELFF. In DNA form, the CDR3 reads TGTGCCAGTAGTGGGAGGACAGGGACGACCGGGGAGCTGTTTTTT. The gene calls are TRBV19 and TRBJ2-2, with 8 bases fitting TRBD1. The CDR3 contains 15 residues. Trimming took 5 bases from V and 5 from J; bases not matched to a gene: 7. Germline V gene sequence: CDR1 LNHDA, CDR2 SQIVND (reference sequence).

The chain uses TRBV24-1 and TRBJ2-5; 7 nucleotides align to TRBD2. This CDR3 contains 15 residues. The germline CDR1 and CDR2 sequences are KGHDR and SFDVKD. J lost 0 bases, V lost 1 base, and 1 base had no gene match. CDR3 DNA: TGTGCCACCAGTGATTTCCGGGGGGACCAAGAGACCCAGTACTTC. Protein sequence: CATSDFRGDQETQYF.